Listed below are T cell receptor beta chains from one sample, sequenced in a study of T cell responses to AZD1222 COVID-19 vaccine. The protocol was immunoSEQ multiplex PCR, while the TCRdb copy is restricted to in-frame clones and leaves out a portion. The table includes some 200,000 clones, 80% to 95% detected once. The input for sequencing was peripheral blood, taken 28 days after the second AZD1222 dose. These TCRs come from an adult who received the AZD1222 COVID-19 vaccine. The conserved cysteine and the conserved F or W are not part of the CDR3 here.

TRBV12-3/TRBV12-4	TRBJ1-5	11	ASSFSGDQPQH
TRBV19	TRBJ1-3	12	ASSLRTGLDTIY
TRBV12-3/TRBV12-4	TRBJ2-1	11	ASSPGLINEQF
TRBV6-4	TRBJ2-5	11	ASSITSGETQY
TRBV3-1/TRBV3-2	TRBJ1-2	14	ASSRRGGQGVYGYT
TRBV9	TRBJ2-2	11	ASSVWESGELF
TRBV18	TRBJ2-1	13	ASSPGLTDYNEQF
TRBV9	TRBJ2-3	13	ASSASTSGGASQY
TRBV4-3	TRBJ1-5	15	ASSPNRELYSNQPQH
TRBV7-6	TRBJ1-4	12	ASSQQGAAEKLF
TRBV10-3	TRBJ1-1	10	ANRTGGTEAF
TRBV6-4	TRBJ1-1	12	ASTPNAGSTRAF
TRBV29-1	TRBJ1-2	13	SVTGQGKTAYGYT
TRBV6-5	TRBJ1-3	12	ASNRGSSGNTIY